This TCR beta chain was captured in a study of control samples from healthy donors and cancer patients. Sequenced by immunoSEQ multiplex PCR; TCRdb stores in-frame clones only, minus some. This sample has roughly 120,000 clones, with around 89% found just once. Trimming pared 3 bases from V and 4 bases from J, leaving 15 bases between. The CDR3 has 14 residues. Per the germline V gene, CDR1 is DFQATT and CDR2 is SNEGSKA (reference sequence). This clone appeared a single time. The J gene is TRBJ1-1, the V gene TRBV20-1; weak D call: TRBD1 (5 bases). The clonotype originates from a woman aged 50 to 60 in good health. The material sequenced was blood. The CDR3 is CSASLGGQFTEAFF. For the CDR3, the DNA is TGCAGTGCTAGTCTGGGGGGTCAGTTCACTGAAGCTTTCTTT.